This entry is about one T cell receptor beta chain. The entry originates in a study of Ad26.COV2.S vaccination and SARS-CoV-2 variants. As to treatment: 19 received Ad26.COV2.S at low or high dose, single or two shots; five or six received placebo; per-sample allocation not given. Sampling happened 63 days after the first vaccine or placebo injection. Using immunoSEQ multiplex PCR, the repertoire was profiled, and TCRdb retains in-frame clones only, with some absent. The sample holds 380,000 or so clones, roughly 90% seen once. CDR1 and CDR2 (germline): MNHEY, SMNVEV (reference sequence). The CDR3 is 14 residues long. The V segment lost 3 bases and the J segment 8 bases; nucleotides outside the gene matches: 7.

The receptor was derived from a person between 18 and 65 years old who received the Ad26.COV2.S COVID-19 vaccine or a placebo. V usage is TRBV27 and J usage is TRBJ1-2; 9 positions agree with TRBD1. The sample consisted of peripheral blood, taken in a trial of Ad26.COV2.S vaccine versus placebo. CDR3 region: CASSFGQGYSGYTF. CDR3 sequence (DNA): TGTGCCAGCAGTTTCGGACAGGGGTATTCGGGCTACACCTTC.